This entry describes one T cell receptor beta chain. Its antigen is unidentified. These data are taken from a study of radiation and T cells in renal cell carcinoma. General study findings and limits: From baseline, blood top tumor clonotypes peaked at 2 weeks post-radiation.

Libraries were prepared by immunoSEQ multiplex PCR; TCRdb keeps only in-frame clonotypes and omits some of them. In the table there are some 100,000 clones, roughly 84% of which are singletons. Time point in this sample: blood 4 weeks post-SBRT, at nephrectomy. Treatment defined: 15 Gy SBRT to primary tumor, nephrectomy 4 weeks later. Nephrectomy followed 15 Gy stereotactic body radiation by 4 weeks. Blood was sampled at baseline, 2 weeks and 4 weeks after SBRT. Germline CDR1 SGHVS, CDR2 FNYEAQ. The CDR3 is 15 residues long. Trimming shortened V by 5 bases and J by 5 bases, and 16 bases separated the two germline ends.

The sample was blood, taken from a patient whose treatment included radiotherapy and nephrectomy. The clonotype was recovered from a man in his sixties with renal cell carcinoma. The chain joins TRBV7-6 to TRBJ2-1; D is unresolved. CDR3: CASSLSVNTNNEQFF. For the CDR3, the DNA is TGTGCCAGCAGCCTTTCGGTCAACACCAACAATGAGCAGTTCTTC.